This T cell receptor (beta chain) was sequenced for a study of T cell changes during pregnancy in multiple sclerosis. V trimming: 6 bases; J trimming: 0 bases; junction bases outside the gene matches: 0. This CDR3 spans 13 amino acids. Germline lookup yields CDR1 MNHEY and CDR2 SMNVEV (reference sequence). Profiling relied on immunoSEQ multiplex PCR, and the TCRdb table lists in-frame clones only, not all of them. The data show fewer than 60,000 clones, with around 93% seen just once and around 3.3% held by the top ten. The source is a female donor in good health, enrolled as a control in a pregnancy study. The V call is TRBV27, the J call TRBJ1-1; TRBD1 aligns across 8 bases. The sample in question was peripheral blood, obtained after pregnancy. The CDR3 loop is CASRGQVNTEAFF. The CDR3 coding sequence is TGTGCCAGCAGGGGACAGGTGAACACTGAAGCTTTCTTT.